This TCR beta chain is drawn from a study of regulatory T cells in long-lasting Graves disease. Study observations and caveats: Newly diagnosed disease favored TRBV20-1 and TRBJ2-1 over persistent disease. Sharing of public clonotypes was greater in persistent patients (approximately 2,700) than in new patients (approximately 940). Study was limited to peripheral blood, excluding thyroid tissue.

Time point denoted: persistent/refractory GD, antithyroid drugs over 5 years with positive TRAb. Extracted RNA from PBMCs served as the source of the TCR library. Germline V gene lookup returns CDR1 GTSNPN and CDR2 SVGIG (reference sequence). The V end lost 1 base, the J end lost 6 bases, and 9 bases lay between the germline ends. The CDR3 covers 13 residues. Regarding this clonotype: As yet, its antigen is unknown.

Both iRepertoire HTBI primers and Arm-PCR of CDR3 regions were used to build the TCR beta libraries. MiXCR, run by TCRdb on the multiplex PCR reads, gives a single entry per CDR3 protein. The sample lists hundreds of thousands of distinct CDR3 sequences; 30% were seen once. This receptor was identified in a female donor with Graves disease. The material sequenced was peripheral blood mononuclear cells (PBMCs), taken when the disease was refractory, from a patient treated with antithyroid drugs. The gene calls are TRBV30 and TRBJ2-2; D is undetermined. CDR3 region: CAWSDRLAGELFF. CDR3 coding DNA: TGTGCCTGGAGTGACAGATTGGCCGGGGAGCTGTTTTTT.